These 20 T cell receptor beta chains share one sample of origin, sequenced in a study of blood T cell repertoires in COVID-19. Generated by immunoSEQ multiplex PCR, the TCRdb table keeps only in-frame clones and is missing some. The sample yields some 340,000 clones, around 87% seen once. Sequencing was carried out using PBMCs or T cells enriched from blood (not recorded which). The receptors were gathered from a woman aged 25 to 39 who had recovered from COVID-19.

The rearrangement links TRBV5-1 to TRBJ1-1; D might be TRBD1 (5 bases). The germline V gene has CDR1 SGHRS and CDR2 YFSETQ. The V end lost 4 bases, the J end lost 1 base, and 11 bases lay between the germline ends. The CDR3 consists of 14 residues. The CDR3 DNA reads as TGCGCCAGCAGCCTTGACAGACAGAACACTGAAGCTTTCTTT. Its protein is CASSLDRQNTEAFF.

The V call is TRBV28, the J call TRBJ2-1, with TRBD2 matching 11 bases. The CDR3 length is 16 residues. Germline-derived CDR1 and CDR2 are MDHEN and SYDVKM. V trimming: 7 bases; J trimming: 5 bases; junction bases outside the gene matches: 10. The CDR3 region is CASTPAGTSGHNEQFF. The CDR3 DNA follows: TGTGCCAGCACCCCCGCCGGGACTAGCGGACACAATGAGCAGTTCTTC. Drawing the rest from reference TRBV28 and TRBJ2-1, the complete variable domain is DVKVTQSSRYLVKRTGEKVFLECVQDMDHENMFWYRQDPGLGLRLIYFSYDVKMKEKGDIPEGYSVSREKKERFSLILESASTNQTSMYLCASTPAGTSGHNEQFFGPGTRLTVL.

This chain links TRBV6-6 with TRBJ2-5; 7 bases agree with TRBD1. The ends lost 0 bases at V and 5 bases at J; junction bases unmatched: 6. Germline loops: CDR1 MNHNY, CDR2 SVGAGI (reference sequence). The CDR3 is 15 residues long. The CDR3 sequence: CASSYSRTGLETQYF. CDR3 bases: TGTGCCAGCAGTTACTCCCGGACAGGTCTGGAGACCCAGTACTTC.

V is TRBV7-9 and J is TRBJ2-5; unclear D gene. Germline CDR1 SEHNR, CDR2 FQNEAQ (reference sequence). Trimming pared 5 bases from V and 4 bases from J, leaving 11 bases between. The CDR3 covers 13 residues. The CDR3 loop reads CASSLAGTETQYF. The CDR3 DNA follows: TGTGCCAGCAGCCTCGCAGGCACAGAGACCCAGTACTTC.

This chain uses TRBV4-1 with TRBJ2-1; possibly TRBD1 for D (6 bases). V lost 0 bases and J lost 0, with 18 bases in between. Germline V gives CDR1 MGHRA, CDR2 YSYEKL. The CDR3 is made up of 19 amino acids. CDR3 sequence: CASSQDQDSLPGSYNEQFF. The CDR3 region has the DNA TGCGCCAGCAGCCAAGATCAGGACAGTCTTCCTGGCTCCTACAATGAGCAGTTCTTC.

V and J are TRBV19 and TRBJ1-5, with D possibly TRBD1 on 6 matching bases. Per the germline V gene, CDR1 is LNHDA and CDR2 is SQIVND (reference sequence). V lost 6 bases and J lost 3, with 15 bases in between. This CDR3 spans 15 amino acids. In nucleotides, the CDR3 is TGTGCCAGTAGCACGGCTCAGGGGCACAATCAGCCCCAGCATTTT. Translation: CASSTAQGHNQPQHF. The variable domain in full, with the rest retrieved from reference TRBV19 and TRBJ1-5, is DGGITQSPKYLFRKEGQNVTLSCEQNLNHDAMYWYRQDPGQGLRLIYYSQIVNDFQKGDIAEGYSVSREKKESFPLTVTSAQKNPTAFYLCASSTAQGHNQPQHFGDGTRLSIL.

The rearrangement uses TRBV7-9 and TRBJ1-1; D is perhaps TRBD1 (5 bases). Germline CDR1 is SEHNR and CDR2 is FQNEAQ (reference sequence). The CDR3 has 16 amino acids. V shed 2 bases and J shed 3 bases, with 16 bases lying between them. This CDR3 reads CASSLLSGLTYTEAFF. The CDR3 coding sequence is TGTGCCAGCAGCTTACTCTCAGGGCTCACGTACACTGAAGCTTTCTTT.

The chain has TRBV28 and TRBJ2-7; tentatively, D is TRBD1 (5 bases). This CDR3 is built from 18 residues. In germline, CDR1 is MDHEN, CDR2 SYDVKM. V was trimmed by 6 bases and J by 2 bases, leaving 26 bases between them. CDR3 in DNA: TGTGCCAGCAGCCCAAATTGGGGCTCACAGGCGCCCACCTACGAGCAGTACTTC. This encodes CASSPNWGSQAPTYEQYF.

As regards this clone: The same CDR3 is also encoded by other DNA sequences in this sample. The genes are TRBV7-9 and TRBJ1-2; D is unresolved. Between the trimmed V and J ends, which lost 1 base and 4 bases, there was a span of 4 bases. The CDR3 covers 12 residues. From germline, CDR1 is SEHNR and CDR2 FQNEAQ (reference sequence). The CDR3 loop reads CASSLGGYGYTF. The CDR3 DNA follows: TGTGCCAGCAGCTTAGGCGGCTATGGCTACACCTTC.

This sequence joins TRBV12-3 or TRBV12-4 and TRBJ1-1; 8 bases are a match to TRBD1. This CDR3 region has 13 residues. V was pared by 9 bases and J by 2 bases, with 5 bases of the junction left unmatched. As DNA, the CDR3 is TGTGCCAGTCAGGGGGCCTCAAACACTGAAGCTTTCTTT. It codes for CASQGASNTEAFF.

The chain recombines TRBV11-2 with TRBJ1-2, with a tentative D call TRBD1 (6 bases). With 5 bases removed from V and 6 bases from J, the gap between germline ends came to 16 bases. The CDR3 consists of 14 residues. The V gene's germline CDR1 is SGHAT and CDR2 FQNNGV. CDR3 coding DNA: TGTGCCAGCAGCCCCCGGGGGGGGGCTGATGGCTACACCTTC. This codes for CASSPRGGADGYTF.

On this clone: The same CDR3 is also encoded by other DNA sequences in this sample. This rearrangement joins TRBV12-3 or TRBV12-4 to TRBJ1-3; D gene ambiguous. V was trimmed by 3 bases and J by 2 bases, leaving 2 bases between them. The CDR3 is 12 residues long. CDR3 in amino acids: CASSFAGNTIYF. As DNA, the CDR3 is TGTGCCAGCAGTTTCGCTGGAAACACCATATATTTT.

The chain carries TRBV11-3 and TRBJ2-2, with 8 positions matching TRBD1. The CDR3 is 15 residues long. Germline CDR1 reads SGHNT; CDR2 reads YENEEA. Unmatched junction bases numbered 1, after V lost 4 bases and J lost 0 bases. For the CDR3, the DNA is TGTGCCAGCAGCTACAGGGGGACGAACACCGGGGAGCTGTTTTTT. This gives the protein CASSYRGTNTGELFF. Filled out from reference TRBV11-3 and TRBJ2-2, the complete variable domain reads EAGVVQSPRYKIIEKKQPVAFWCNPISGHNTLYWYLQNLGQGPELLIRYENEEAVDDSQLPKDRFSAERLKGVDSTLKIQPAELGDSAVYLCASSYRGTNTGELFFGEGSRLTVL.

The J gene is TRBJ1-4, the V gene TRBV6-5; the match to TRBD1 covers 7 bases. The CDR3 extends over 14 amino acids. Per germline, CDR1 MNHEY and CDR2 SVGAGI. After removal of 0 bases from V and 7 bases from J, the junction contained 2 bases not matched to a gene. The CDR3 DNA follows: TGTGCCAGCAGTTACTCCAGGGGGGTTGAAAAACTGTTTTTT. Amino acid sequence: CASSYSRGVEKLFF.

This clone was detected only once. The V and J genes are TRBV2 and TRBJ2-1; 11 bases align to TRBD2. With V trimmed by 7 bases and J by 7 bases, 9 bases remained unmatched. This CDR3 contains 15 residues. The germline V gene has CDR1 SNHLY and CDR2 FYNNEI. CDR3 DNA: TGTGCCAGCAAAGAGCTCGGGACTAGCGGTAATGAGCAGTTCTTC. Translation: CASKELGTSGNEQFF. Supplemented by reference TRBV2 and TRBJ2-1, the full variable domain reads EPEVTQTPSHQVTQMGQEVILRCVPISNHLYFYWYRQILGQKVEFLVSFYNNEISEKSEIFDDQFSVERPDGSNFTLKIRSTKLEDSAMYFCASKELGTSGNEQFFGPGTRLTVL.

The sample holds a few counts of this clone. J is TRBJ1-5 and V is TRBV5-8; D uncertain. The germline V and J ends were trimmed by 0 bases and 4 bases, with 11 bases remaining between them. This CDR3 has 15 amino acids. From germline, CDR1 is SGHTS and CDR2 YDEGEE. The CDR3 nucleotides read TGTGCCAGCAGCTTGGCCCGGACTGGAAATCAGCCCCAGCATTTT. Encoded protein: CASSLARTGNQPQHF.

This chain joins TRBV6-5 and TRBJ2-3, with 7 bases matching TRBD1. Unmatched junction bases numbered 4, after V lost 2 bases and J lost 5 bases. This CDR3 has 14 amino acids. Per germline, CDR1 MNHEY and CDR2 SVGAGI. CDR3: CASSYRGQRDTQYF. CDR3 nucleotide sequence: TGTGCCAGCAGTTACAGGGGGCAAAGAGATACGCAGTATTTT.

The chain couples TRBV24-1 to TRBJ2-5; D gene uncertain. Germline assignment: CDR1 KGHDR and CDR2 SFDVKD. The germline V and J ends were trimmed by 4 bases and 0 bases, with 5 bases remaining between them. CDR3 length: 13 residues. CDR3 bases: TGTGCCACCAGTGACCAGTACCAAGAGACCCAGTACTTC. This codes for CATSDQYQETQYF.

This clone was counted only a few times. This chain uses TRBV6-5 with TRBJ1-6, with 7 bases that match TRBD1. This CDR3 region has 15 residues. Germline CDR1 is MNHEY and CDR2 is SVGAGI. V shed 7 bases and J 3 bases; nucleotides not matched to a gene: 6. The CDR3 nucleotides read TGTGCCAGCACCCGGGACAGCGGCTATAATTCACCCCTCCACTTT. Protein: CASTRDSGYNSPLHF.

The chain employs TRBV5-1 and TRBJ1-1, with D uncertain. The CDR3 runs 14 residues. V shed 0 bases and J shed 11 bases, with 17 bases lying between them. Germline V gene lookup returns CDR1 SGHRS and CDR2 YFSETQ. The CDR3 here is CASSLESYSRVAFF. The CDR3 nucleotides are TGCGCCAGCAGCTTGGAGAGCTATTCTAGAGTGGCTTTCTTT.